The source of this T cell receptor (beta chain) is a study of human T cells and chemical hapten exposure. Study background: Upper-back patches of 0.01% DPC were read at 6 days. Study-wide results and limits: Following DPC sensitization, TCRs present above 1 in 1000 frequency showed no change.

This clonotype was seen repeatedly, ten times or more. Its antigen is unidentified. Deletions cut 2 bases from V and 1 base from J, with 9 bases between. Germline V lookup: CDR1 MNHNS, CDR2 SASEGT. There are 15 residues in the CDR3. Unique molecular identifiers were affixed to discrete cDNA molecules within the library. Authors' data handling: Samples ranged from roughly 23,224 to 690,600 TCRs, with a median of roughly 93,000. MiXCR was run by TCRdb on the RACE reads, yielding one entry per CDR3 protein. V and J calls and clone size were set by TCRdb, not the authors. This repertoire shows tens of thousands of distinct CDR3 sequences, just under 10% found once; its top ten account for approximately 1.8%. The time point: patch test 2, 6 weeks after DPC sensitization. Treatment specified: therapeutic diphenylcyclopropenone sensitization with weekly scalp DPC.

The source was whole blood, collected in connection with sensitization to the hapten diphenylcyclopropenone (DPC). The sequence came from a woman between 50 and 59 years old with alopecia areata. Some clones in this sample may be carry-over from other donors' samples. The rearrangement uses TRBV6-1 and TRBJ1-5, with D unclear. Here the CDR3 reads CASSESVWSNQPQHF. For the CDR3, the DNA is TGTGCCAGCAGTGAAAGCGTTTGGAGCAATCAGCCCCAGCATTTT.